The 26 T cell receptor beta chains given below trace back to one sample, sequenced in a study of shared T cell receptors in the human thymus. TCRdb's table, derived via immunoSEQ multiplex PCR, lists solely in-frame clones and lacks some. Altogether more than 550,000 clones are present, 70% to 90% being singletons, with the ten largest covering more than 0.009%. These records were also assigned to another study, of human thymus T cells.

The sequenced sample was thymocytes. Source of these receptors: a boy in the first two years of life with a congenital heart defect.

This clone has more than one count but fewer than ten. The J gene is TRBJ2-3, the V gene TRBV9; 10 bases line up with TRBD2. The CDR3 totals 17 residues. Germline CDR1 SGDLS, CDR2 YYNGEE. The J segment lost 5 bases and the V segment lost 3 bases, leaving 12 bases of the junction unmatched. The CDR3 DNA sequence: TGTGCCAGCAGCGACCCTACTAGCGGGGCTATGGGAGATACGCAGTATTTT. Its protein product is CASSDPTSGAMGDTQYF.

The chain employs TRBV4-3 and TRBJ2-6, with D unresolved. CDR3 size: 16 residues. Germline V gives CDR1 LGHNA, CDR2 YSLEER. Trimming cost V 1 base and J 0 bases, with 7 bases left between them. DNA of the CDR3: TGCGCCAGCAGCCAAGCGTCAGGCTCTGGGGCCAACGTCCTGACTTTC. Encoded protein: CASSQASGSGANVLTF.

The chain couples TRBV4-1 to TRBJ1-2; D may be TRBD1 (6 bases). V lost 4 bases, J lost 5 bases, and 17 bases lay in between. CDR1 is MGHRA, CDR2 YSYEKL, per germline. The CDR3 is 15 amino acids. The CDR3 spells CASSRIGQLNYGYTF. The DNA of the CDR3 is TGCGCCAGCAGCCGGATTGGACAGCTAAATTATGGCTACACCTTC.

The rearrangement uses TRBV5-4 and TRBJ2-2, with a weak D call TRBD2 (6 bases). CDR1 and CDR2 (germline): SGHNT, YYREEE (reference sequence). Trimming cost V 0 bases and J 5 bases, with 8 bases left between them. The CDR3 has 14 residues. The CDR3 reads CASSLDGGTGELFF. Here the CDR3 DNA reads TGTGCCAGCAGCTTGGATGGAGGGACCGGGGAGCTGTTTTTT.

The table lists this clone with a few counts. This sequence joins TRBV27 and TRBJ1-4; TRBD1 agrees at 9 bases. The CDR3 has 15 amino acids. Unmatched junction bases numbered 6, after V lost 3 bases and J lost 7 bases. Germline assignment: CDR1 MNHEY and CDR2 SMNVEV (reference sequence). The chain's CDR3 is CASSFRDRGIEKLFF. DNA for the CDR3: TGTGCCAGCAGTTTCCGCGACAGGGGGATTGAAAAACTGTTTTTT.

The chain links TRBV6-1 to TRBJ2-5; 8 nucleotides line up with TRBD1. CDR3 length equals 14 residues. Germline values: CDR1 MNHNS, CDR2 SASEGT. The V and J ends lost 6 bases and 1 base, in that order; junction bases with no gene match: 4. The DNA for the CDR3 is TGTGCCAGCAGGAAGGACAGGGCCCAAGAGACCCAGTACTTC. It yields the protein CASRKDRAQETQYF.

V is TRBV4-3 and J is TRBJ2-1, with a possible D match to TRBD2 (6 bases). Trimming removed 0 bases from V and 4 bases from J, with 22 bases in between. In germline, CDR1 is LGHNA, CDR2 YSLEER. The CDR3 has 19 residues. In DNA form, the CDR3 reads TGCGCCAGCAGCCAAGACCCCATTGGGGTAGCGGAAAGTTACAATGAGCAGTTCTTC. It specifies CASSQDPIGVAESYNEQFF.

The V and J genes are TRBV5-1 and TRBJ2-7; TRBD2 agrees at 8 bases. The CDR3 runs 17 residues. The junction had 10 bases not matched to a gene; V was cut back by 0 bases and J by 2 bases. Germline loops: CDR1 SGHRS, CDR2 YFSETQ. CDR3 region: CASSLAPLAGVPYEQYF. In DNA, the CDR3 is TGCGCCAGCAGCTTGGCTCCCCTAGCGGGCGTTCCCTACGAGCAGTACTTC.

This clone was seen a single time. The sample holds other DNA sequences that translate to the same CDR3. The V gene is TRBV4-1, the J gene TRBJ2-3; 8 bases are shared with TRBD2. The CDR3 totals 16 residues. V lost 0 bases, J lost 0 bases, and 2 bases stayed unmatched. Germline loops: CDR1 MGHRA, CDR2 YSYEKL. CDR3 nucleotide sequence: TGCGCCAGCAGCCAAGATCCGGGGGGGAGCACAGATACGCAGTATTTT. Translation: CASSQDPGGSTDTQYF.

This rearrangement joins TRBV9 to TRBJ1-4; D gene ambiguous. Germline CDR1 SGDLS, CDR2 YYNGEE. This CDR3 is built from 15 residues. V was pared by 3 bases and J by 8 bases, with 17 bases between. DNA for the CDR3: TGTGCCAGCAGCGCAGGAGGCAGAAGTGGGGAAAAACTGTTTTTT. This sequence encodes CASSAGGRSGEKLFF.

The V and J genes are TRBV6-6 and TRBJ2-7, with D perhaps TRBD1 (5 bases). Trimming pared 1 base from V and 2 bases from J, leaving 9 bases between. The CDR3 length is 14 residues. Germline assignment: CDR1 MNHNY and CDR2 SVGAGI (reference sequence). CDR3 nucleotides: TGTGCCAGCAGTTACTGGCAGGGTACCTACGAGCAGTACTTC. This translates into CASSYWQGTYEQYF.

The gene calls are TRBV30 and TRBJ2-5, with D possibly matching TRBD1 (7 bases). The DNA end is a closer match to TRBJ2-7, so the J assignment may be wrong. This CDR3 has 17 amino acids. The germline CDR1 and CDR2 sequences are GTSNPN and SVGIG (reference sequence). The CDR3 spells CAWSPRGSAGGSYEQYF. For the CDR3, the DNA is TGTGCCTGGAGTCCCAGGGGGAGCGCCGGAGGGAGCTACGAGCAGTACTTC.

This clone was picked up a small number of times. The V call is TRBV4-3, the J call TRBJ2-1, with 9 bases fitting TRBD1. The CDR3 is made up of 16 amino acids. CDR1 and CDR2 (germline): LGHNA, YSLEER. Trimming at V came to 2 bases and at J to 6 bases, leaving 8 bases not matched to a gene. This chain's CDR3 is CASSQSGTGSVNEQFF. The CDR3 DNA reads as TGCGCCAGCAGCCAATCCGGGACAGGGTCGGTCAATGAGCAGTTCTTC.

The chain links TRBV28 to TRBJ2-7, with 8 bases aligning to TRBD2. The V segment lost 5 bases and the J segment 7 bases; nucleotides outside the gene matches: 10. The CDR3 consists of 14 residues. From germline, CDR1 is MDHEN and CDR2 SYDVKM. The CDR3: CASSPPGGAREQYF. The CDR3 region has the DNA TGTGCCAGCAGTCCCCCGGGAGGGGCTCGGGAGCAGTACTTC. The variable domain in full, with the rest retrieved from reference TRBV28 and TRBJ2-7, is DVKVTQSSRYLVKRTGEKVFLECVQDMDHENMFWYRQDPGLGLRLIYFSYDVKMKEKGDIPEGYSVSREKKERFSLILESASTNQTSMYLCASSPPGGAREQYFGPGTRLTVT.

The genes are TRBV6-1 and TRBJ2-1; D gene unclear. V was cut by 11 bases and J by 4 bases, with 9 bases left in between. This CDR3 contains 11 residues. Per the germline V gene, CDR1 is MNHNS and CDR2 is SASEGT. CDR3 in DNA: TGTGCCGTGAGGAATTACAATGAGCAGTTCTTC. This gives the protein CAVRNYNEQFF.

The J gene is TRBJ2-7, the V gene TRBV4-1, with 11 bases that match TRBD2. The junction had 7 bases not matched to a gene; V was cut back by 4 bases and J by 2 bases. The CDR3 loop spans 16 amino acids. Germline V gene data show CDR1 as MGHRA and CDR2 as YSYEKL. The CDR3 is CASSPGTSGSPYEQYF. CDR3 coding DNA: TGCGCCAGCAGCCCCGGGACTAGCGGTAGCCCCTACGAGCAGTACTTC.

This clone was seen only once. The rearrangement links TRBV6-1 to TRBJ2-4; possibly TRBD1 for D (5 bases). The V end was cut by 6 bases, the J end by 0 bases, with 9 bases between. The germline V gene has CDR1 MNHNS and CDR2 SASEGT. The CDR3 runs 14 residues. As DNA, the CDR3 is TGTGCCAGCAGGCCAGGGTTAGCCAAAAACATTCAGTACTTC. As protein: CASRPGLAKNIQYF.

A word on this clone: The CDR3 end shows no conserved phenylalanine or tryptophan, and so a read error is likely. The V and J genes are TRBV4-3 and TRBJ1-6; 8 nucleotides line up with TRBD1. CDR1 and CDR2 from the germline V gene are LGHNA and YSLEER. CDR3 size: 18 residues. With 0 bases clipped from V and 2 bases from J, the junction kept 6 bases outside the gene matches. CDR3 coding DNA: TGCGCCAGCAGCCAAGATAGGACAGGGCTTCCCTATAATTCACCCCTCCACCTT. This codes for CASSQDRTGLPYNSPLHL.

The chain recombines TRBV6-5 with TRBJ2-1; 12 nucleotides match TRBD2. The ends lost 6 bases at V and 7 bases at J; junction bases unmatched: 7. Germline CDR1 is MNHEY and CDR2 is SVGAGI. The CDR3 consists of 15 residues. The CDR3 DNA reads TGTGCCAGCAGCAGACTAGCGGGAGTAATGAATGAGCAGTTCTTC. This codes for CASSRLAGVMNEQFF.

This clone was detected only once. The CDR3: CASSQDRNGLAGAVRNTDTQYF. CDR3 nucleotide sequence: TGCGCCAGCAGCCAAGACCGTAACGGGCTAGCGGGAGCCGTTCGCAACACAGATACGCAGTATTTT. The V gene is TRBV4-3, the J gene TRBJ2-3; 10 positions agree with TRBD2. The CDR3 sequence is 22 residues long. Germline V gene sequence: CDR1 LGHNA, CDR2 YSLEER. J gave up 2 bases and V 0 bases, and 20 bases lay outside the gene matches.

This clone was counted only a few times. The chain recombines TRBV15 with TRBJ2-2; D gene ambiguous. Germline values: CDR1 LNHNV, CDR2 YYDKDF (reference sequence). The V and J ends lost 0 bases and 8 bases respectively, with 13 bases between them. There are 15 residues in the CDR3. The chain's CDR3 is CATSRDETSLGELFF. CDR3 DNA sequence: TGTGCCACCAGCAGAGACGAGACTTCCTTGGGGGAGCTGTTTTTT.

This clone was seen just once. CDR3 sequence (DNA): TGTGCCAGCAGGGCCCTTACAGGGGTTGATCAGCCCCAGCATTTT. The encoded protein is CASRALTGVDQPQHF. The chain is built from TRBV28 and TRBJ1-5; 7 bases fit TRBD1. V shed 6 bases, J shed 5 bases, and the junction held 10 bases outside the gene matches. Germline assignment: CDR1 MDHEN and CDR2 SYDVKM. The CDR3 is 15 amino acids.

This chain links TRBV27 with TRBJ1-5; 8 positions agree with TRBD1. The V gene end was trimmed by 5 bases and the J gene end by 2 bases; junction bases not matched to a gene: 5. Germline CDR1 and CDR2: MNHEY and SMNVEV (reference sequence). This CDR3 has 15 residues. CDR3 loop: CASSPDRAGNQPQHF. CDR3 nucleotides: TGTGCCAGCAGTCCGGACAGGGCCGGCAATCAGCCCCAGCATTTT.

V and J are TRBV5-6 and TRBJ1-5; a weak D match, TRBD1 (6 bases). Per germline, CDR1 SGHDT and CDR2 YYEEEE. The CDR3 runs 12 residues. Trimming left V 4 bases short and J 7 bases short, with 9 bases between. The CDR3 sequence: CASSPRGQPQHF. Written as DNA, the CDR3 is TGTGCCAGCAGCCCCAGGGGCCAGCCCCAGCATTTT.

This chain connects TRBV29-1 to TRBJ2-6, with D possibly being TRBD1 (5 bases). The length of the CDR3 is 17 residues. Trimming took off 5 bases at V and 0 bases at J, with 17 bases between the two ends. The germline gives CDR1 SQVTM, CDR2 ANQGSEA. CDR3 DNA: TGCAGCGTTCTAAAGAGATCCAGGGACTCTGGGGCCAACGTCCTGACTTTC. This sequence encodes CSVLKRSRDSGANVLTF.

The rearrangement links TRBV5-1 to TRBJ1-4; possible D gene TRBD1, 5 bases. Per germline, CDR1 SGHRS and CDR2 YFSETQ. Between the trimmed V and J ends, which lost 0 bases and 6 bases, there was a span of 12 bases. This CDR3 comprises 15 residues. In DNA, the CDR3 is TGCGCCAGCAGCTTGGGGTCCGGGGGGGATGAAAAACTGTTTTTT. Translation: CASSLGSGGDEKLFF. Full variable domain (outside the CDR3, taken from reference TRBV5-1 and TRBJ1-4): KAGVTQTPRYLIKTRGQQVTLSCSPISGHRSVSWYQQTPGQGLQFLFEYFSETQRNKGNFPGRFSGRQFSNSRSEMNVSTLELGDSALYLCASSLGSGGDEKLFFGSGTQLSVL.